This TCR beta chain was profiled in a study of patients and donors after allogeneic stem cell transplantation. The CDR3 loop spans 14 amino acids. Unmatched junction bases numbered 11, after V lost 6 bases and J lost 7 bases. A single record per CDR3 protein comes from TCRdb applying MiXCR to the RT-PCR reads. The table lists about a million distinct CDR3 sequences, 18% of them singletons. The sequence came from a human donor who was either an allogeneic HSCT recipient or a stem cell or donor lymphocyte infusion donor (not recorded which). It is not recorded whose cells these are; they may come from a transplant donor. Material for sequencing was blood, either unsorted or a sorted T cell fraction (not recorded which). The chain recombines TRBV12-3 or TRBV12-4 with TRBJ1-1, with 7 bases fitting TRBD1. CDR3 region: CASRGDRDEGEAFF. CDR3 bases: TGTGCCAGCAGGGGCGACAGGGATGAGGGTGAAGCTTTCTTT.